This T cell receptor (beta chain) is drawn from a study of regulatory T cells in long-lasting Graves disease. Arm-PCR of CDR3 regions and iRepertoire HTBI primers were the basis on which TCR beta libraries were built. Each CDR3 protein gets one entry after TCRdb re-called the multiplex PCR reads with MiXCR. The sample records 250,000 to 400,000 distinct CDR3 sequences, over 15% being singletons. The CDR3 contains 16 residues. CDR1 is KGHDR, CDR2 SFDVKD, per germline. The V gene end was trimmed by 4 bases and the J gene end by 7 bases; junction bases not matched to a gene: 4. This clonotype was seen at least ten times. Time point reported: newly diagnosed GD, antithyroid drugs for less than 3 months. Making the TCR library involved RNA that had been extracted from PBMCs.

The origin of this receptor is a female donor with Graves disease. The sequenced sample was peripheral blood mononuclear cells (PBMCs), obtained at new diagnosis, from a patient treated with antithyroid drugs. The chain is built from TRBV24-1 and TRBJ2-2, with 14 positions matching TRBD2. In DNA form, the CDR3 reads TGTGCCACCAGTGAACCAGGACTAGCGGGAGGCGGGGAGCTGTTTTTT. This encodes CATSEPGLAGGGELFF.